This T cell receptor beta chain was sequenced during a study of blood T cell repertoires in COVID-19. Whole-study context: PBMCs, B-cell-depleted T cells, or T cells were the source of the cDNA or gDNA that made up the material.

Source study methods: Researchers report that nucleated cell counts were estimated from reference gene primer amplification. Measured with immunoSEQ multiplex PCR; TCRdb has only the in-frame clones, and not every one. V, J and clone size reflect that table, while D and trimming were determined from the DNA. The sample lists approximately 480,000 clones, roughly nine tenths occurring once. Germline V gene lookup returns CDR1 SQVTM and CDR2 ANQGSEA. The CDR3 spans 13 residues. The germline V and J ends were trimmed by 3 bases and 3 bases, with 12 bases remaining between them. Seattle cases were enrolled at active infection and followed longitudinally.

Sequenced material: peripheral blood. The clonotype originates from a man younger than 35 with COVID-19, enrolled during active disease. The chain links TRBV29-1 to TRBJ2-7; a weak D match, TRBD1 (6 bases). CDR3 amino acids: CSVDTGLDYEQYF. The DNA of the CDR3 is TGCAGCGTTGATACAGGGTTAGACTACGAGCAGTACTTC.